Reported below is one T cell receptor (beta chain). What it recognizes is unknown. The sample is drawn from a study of CD8+CD57+ T cells in acquired aplastic anemia. Overall study context: DNA per sorted CD4+ or CD8+ sample ranged 0.2 to 27.4 ug, averaging roughly 3.2 ug. Study outcomes and limitations: Common to patients and controls were twenty-nine CD8+ CDR3 sequences. The CD8+ Simpson's diversity of patients and controls was not significantly different.

Trimming stripped 10 bases from V and 5 bases from J, with 15 bases between. The CDR3 consists of 13 residues. Germline CDR1 is ENHRY and CDR2 is SYGVKD. CDR3 and TCR beta VDJ profiling relied on genomic DNA as the template. From the reads, TCRdb called clonotypes with MiXCR, one entry per CDR3 protein. The table lists about 180,000 distinct CDR3 sequences, 48% of them singletons. Sequencing involved patients with CD8+CD57+ cell expansion previously shown by flow cytometry. The patients, all of them, had severe acquired aplastic anemia. The TCR sequence derives from a human donor with aplastic anemia. The genes are TRBV10-3 and TRBJ1-5; no firm D call. Sequenced input: sorted CD4+, CD8+, or CD8+CD57+ T cells (not recorded which) from PBMCs. CDR3 nucleotide sequence: TGTGCCACTTCCCGGACGGATGATCAGCCCCAGCATTTT. It is translated as CATSRTDDQPQHF.